A single sample is the source of the 2 T cell receptor beta chains below, sequenced in a study of OX40 agonist ivuxolimab in advanced cancers. The library was generated by the immunoSEQ multiplex PCR assay. The clones in this table, taken by TCRdb from immuneACCESS, are in-frame only. Not every clone is retained; where verified, under half of the shortfall comes from an unresolved V gene, and the cause of the rest is unknown. The sample yields 74,000 or so clones; 70% to 90% were counted once. Approximately 11% of the sample rests with the top ten. The specimen comprised CD4+ or CD8+ T cells sorted from blood, sampled in a trial of the OX40 agonist ivuxolimab. The origin of the receptors is an adult with an advanced solid tumor such as melanoma, head and neck, liver or kidney cancer.

The CDR3 is CASSLAVGWNSPLHF. As DNA, the CDR3 is TGCGCCAGCAGCTTGGCGGTAGGGTGGAATTCACCCCTCCACTTT. The chain has TRBV5-1 and TRBJ1-6; D gene unclear. The germline V gene encodes CDR1 SGHRS and CDR2 YFSETQ. Trimming cost V 0 bases and J 7 bases, with 11 bases left between them. The CDR3 length is 15 residues. The full variable domain, rest sourced from reference TRBV5-1 and TRBJ1-6, is KAGVTQTPRYLIKTRGQQVTLSCSPISGHRSVSWYQQTPGQGLQFLFEYFSETQRNKGNFPGRFSGRQFSNSRSEMNVSTLELGDSALYLCASSLAVGWNSPLHFGNGTRLTVT.

This clone has just a few counts. This rearrangement joins TRBV21-1 to TRBJ1-1; the tabulated D call, TRBD1, remains unverified against the DNA. TRBV21-1 counts as a pseudogene. The CDR3 is 17 amino acids. The CDR3 nucleotides read TGTGCCAGCAGCGAGGGGACAGGGAAGAAGTCGAACACTGAAGCTTTCTTT. Translated, it gives CASSEGTGKKSNTEAFF.